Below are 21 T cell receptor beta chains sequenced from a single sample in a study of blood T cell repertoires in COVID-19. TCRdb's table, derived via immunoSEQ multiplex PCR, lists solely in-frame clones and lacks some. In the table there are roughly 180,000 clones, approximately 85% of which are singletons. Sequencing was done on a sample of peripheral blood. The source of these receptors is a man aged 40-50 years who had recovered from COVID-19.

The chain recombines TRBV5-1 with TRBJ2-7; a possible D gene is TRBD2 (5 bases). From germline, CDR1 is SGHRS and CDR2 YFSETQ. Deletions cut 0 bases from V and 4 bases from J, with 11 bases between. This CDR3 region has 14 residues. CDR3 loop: CASSLAPSGYEQYF. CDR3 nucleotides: TGCGCCAGCAGCTTGGCCCCGTCGGGGTACGAGCAGTACTTC.

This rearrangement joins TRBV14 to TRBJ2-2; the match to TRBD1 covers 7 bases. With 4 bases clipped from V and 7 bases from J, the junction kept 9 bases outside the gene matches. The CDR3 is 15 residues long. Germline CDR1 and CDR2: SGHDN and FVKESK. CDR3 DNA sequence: TGTGCCAGCAGCCTCCGACAGGGTTGGGACGGGGAGCTGTTTTTT. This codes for CASSLRQGWDGELFF.

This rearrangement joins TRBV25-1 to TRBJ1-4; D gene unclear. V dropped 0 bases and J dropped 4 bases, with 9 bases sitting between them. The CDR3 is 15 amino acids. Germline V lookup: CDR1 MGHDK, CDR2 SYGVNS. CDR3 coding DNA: TGTGCCAGCAGTGAATATACTCCGATTAATGAAAAACTGTTTTTT. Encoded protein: CASSEYTPINEKLFF.

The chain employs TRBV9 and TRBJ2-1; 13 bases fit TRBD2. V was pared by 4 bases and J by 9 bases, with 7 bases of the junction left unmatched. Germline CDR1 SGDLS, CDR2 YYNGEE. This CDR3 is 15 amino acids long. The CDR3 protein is CASSPTSGRALEQFF. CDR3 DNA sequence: TGTGCCAGCAGCCCTACTAGCGGGAGGGCCCTTGAGCAGTTCTTC. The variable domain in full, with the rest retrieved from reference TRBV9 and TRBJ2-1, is DSGVTQTPKHLITATGQRVTLRCSPRSGDLSVYWYQQSLDQGLQFLIQYYNGEERAKGNILERFSAQQFPDLHSELNLSSLELGDSALYFCASSPTSGRALEQFFGPGTRLTVL.

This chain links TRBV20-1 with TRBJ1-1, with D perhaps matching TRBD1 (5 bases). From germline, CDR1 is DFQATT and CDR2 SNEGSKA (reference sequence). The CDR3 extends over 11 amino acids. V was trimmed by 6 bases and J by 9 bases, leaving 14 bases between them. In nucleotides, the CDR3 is TGCAGTGCCCTAAAGGACATTAAAGCTTTCTTT. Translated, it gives CSALKDIKAFF.

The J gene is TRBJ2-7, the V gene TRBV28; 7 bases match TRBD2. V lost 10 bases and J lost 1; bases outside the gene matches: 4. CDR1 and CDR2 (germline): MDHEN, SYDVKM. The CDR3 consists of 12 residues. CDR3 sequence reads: CATRGGSYEQYF. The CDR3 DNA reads TGTGCCACCCGCGGGGGTTCCTACGAGCAGTACTTC. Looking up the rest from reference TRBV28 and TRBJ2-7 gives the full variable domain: DVKVTQSSRYLVKRTGEKVFLECVQDMDHENMFWYRQDPGLGLRLIYFSYDVKMKEKGDIPEGYSVSREKKERFSLILESASTNQTSMYLCATRGGSYEQYFGPGTRLTVT.

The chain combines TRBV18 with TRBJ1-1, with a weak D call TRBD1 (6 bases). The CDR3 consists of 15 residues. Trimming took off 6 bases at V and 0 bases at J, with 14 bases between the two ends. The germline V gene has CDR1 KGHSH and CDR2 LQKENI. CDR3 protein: CASSPNNRVNTEAFF. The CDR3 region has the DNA TGTGCCAGCTCCCCTAACAACAGGGTGAACACTGAAGCTTTCTTT.

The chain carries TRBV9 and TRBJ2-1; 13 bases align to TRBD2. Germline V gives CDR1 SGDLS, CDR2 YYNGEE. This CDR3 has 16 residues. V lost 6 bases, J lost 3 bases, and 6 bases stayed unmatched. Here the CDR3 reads CASNRLAGGNYNEQFF. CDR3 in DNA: TGTGCCAGCAACAGACTAGCGGGAGGTAACTACAATGAGCAGTTCTTC.

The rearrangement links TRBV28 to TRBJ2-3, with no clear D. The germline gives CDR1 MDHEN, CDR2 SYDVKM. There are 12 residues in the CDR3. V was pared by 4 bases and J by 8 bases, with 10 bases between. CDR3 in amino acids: CASSSISGTQYF. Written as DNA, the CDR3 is TGTGCCAGCAGTTCTATTAGTGGTACGCAGTATTTT.

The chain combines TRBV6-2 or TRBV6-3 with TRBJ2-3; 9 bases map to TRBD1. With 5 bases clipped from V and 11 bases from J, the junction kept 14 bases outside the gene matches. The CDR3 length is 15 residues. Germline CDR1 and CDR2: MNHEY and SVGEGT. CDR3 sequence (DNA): TGTGCCAGCAGTCCCCGGGACAGGGCACTTCATATGCAGTATTTT. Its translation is CASSPRDRALHMQYF.

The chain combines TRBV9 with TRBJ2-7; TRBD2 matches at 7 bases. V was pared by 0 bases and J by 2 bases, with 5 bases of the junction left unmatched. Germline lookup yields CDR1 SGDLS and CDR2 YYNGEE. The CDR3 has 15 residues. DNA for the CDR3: TGTGCCAGCAGCGTAGGTGGGGGGGTTACCTACGAGCAGTACTTC. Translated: CASSVGGGVTYEQYF.

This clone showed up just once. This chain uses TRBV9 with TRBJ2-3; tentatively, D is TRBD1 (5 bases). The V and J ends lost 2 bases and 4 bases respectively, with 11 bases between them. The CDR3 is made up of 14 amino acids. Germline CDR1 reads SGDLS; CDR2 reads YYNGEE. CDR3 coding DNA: TGTGCCAGCAGCGTTTGGCAAGGGGCAGATACGCAGTATTTT. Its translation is CASSVWQGADTQYF.

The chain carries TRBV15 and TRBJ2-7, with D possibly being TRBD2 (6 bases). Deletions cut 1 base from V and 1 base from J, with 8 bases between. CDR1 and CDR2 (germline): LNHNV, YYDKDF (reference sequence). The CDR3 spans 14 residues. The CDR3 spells CATSRGGESYEQYF. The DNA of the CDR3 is TGTGCCACCAGCAGAGGCGGGGAATCCTACGAGCAGTACTTC.

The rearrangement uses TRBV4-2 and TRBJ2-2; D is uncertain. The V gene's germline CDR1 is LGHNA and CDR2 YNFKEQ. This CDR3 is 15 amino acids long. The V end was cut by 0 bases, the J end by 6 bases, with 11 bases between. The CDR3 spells CASSQDLEWPGELFF. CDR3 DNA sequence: TGTGCCAGCAGCCAAGATCTAGAATGGCCCGGGGAGCTGTTTTTT.

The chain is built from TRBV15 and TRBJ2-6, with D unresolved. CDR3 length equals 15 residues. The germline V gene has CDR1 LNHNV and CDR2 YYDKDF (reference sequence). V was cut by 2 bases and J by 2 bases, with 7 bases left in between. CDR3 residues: CATSRSGTGANVLTF. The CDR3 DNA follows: TGTGCCACCAGCAGATCAGGAACTGGGGCCAACGTCCTGACTTTC.

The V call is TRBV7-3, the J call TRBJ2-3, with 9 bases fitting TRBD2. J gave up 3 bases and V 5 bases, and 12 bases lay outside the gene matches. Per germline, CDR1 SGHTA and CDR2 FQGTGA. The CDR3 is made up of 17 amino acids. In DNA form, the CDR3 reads TGTGCCAGCAGCCCTCGCGGGAGGGGGCCCCCTACAGATACGCAGTATTTT. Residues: CASSPRGRGPPTDTQYF.

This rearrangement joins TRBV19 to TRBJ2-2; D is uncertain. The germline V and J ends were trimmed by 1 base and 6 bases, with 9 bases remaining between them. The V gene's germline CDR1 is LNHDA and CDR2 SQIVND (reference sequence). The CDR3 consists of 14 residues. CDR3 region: CASSIGEISGELFF. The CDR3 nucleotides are TGTGCCAGTAGTATAGGAGAGATCTCCGGGGAGCTGTTTTTT.

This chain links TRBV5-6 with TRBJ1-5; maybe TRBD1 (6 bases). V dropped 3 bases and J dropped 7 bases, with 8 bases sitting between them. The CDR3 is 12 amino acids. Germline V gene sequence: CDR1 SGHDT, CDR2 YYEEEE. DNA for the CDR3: TGTGCCAGCAGCTACGGACAGCAGCCCCAGCATTTT. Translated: CASSYGQQPQHF.

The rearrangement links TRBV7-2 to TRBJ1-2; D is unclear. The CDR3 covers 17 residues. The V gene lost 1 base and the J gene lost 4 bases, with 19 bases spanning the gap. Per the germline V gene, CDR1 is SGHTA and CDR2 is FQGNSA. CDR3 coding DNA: TGTGCCAGCAGCTTAGAGGAGAGGGCGACCCTTATCTATGGCTACACCTTC. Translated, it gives CASSLEERATLIYGYTF.

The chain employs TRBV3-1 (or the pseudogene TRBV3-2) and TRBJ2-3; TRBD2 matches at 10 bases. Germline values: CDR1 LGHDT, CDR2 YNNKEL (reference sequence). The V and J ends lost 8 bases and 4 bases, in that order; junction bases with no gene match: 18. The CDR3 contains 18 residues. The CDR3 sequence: CASSKYGWSGGGPDTQYF. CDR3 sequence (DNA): TGTGCCAGCTCCAAATATGGGTGGAGCGGGGGGGGTCCAGATACGCAGTATTTT.

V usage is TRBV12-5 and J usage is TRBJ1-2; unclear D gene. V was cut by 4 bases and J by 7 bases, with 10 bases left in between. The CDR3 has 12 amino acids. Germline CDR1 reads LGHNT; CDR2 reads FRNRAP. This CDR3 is CASGWVTRGYTF. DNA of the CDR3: TGTGCTAGTGGTTGGGTGACACGTGGCTACACCTTC.